This TCR beta chain was obtained from a study of blood T cell repertoires in COVID-19. Measured with immunoSEQ multiplex PCR; TCRdb has only the in-frame clones, and not every one. The sample holds about 170,000 clones, about 85% seen once. Trimming at V came to 5 bases and at J to 4 bases, leaving 7 bases not matched to a gene. This CDR3 spans 15 amino acids. Germline CDR1 SGHTA, CDR2 FQGNSA. This sequence originates from an elderly woman in a cohort sampled during active or convalescent COVID-19. The chain carries TRBV7-2 and TRBJ1-5; 8 nucleotides agree with TRBD1. The specimen was peripheral blood. The CDR3 region has the DNA TGTGCCAGCAGCGGGCGGACAGGGATTAATCAGCCCCAGCATTTT. It translates to CASSGRTGINQPQHF.